The 21 T cell receptor beta chains listed next were all sequenced from one sample in a study of cytomegalovirus exposure and HLA in healthy donors. The PCR had 60 Vbeta and 13 Jbeta primers. Libraries were prepared by immunoSEQ multiplex PCR; TCRdb keeps only in-frame clonotypes and omits some of them. The data show some 140,000 clones, approximately 60% seen once. Sample: PBMCs. The receptors derive from a human donor in good health.

This chain uses TRBV5-1 with TRBJ1-4; D gene unclear. Germline V gene sequence: CDR1 SGHRS, CDR2 YFSETQ. The CDR3 runs to 16 residues. Trimming took off 0 bases at V and 6 bases at J, with 15 bases between the two ends. CDR3 DNA sequence: TGCGCCAGCAGCTTGGAGCTCGGAGGCTCTTATGAAAAACTGTTTTTT. The encoded protein is CASSLELGGSYEKLFF.

The chain has TRBV6-5 and TRBJ1-1, with 8 nucleotides matching TRBD1. This CDR3 is built from 13 residues. Germline values: CDR1 MNHEY, CDR2 SVGAGI. Trimming took 2 bases from V and 4 from J; bases not matched to a gene: 0. The CDR3 DNA reads TGTGCCAGCAGTTACACAGGGGGCACTGAAGCTTTCTTT. It translates to CASSYTGGTEAFF.

This chain joins TRBV15 and TRBJ1-4; maybe TRBD1 (6 bases). Trimming removed 2 bases from V and 8 bases from J, with 12 bases in between. Germline V gene sequence: CDR1 LNHNV, CDR2 YYDKDF (reference sequence). The CDR3 is made up of 14 amino acids. The CDR3 nucleotides read TGTGCCACCAGCAGAACAGGGATTCGGGAAAAACTGTTTTTT. Amino acids: CATSRTGIREKLFF.

The chain links TRBV28 to TRBJ1-2, with D perhaps matching TRBD1 (5 bases). From germline, CDR1 is MDHEN and CDR2 SYDVKM. The CDR3 loop spans 13 amino acids. Trimming took 3 bases from V and 7 from J, leaving 12 bases between them. CDR3 sequence reads: CASSLSLQGGYTF. As DNA, the CDR3 is TGTGCCAGCAGTTTGTCTCTCCAGGGTGGCTACACCTTC.

This clone has only a few counts. This chain uses TRBV6-1 with TRBJ1-2; a weak D match, TRBD1 (6 bases). Germline-derived CDR1 and CDR2 are MNHNS and SASEGT. The germline V and J ends were trimmed by 6 bases and 4 bases, with 15 bases remaining between them. The CDR3 consists of 14 residues. The CDR3 region has the DNA TGTGCCAGCAGCAAAGGGACACCCACCTATGGCTACACCTTC. As protein: CASSKGTPTYGYTF.

V gene TRBV7-2 combines with J gene TRBJ2-3; D unresolved. The V end was cut by 2 bases, the J end by 3 bases, with 12 bases between. Germline CDR1 SGHTA, CDR2 FQGNSA. The CDR3 length is 15 residues. The CDR3 spells CASSLSGSSTDTQYF. CDR3 sequence (DNA): TGTGCCAGCAGCTTATCTGGTAGCAGTACAGATACGCAGTATTTT.

The chain combines TRBV12-1 with TRBJ2-2; the table gives TRBD2 as D, unverified against the DNA. TRBV12-1 has pseudogene status. The CDR3 spans 15 residues. In nucleotides, the CDR3 is TGTGCCAGCAGCTTCAGCGGGAGTAACACCGGGGAGCTGTTTTTT. It is translated as CASSFSGSNTGELFF.

V usage is TRBV7-3 and J usage is TRBJ2-1; D not resolved. The CDR3 is 13 amino acids. Germline-derived CDR1 and CDR2 are SGHTA and FQGTGA. The V gene lost 4 bases and the J gene lost 10 bases, with 14 bases spanning the gap. The CDR3 coding sequence is TGTGCCAGCAGCTCCCCTGGTGGGCTAGAGCAGTTCTTC. Translation: CASSSPGGLEQFF.

The chain is built from TRBV6-6 and TRBJ1-5; no clear D gene. Trimming removed 6 bases from V and 0 bases from J, with 9 bases in between. The length of the CDR3 is 14 residues. Germline CDR1 is MNHNY and CDR2 is SVGAGI (reference sequence). The CDR3 here is CASSAQNSNQPQHF. DNA of the CDR3: TGTGCCAGCAGCGCCCAGAATAGCAATCAGCCCCAGCATTTT.

This clone came up a few times. V usage is TRBV6-5 and J usage is TRBJ2-5; 7 bases align to TRBD2. There are 14 residues in the CDR3. The trim removed 8 bases at V and 3 bases at J, leaving 9 bases unmatched. Per germline, CDR1 MNHEY and CDR2 SVGAGI. CDR3 nucleotide sequence: TGTGCCAGCGCCCGGAGGAGCGGGGAAGAGACCCAGTACTTC. This sequence encodes CASARRSGEETQYF.

The chain carries TRBV5-1 and TRBJ2-2, with 9 bases matching TRBD1. Germline lookup yields CDR1 SGHRS and CDR2 YFSETQ. The CDR3 runs 18 residues. The V and J ends lost 2 bases and 6 bases, in that order; junction bases with no gene match: 14. CDR3 sequence: CASSFYLTGTGMAGELFF. The CDR3, as DNA: TGCGCCAGCAGCTTTTACCTCACCGGGACAGGGATGGCCGGGGAGCTGTTTTTT.

V gene TRBV28 combines with J gene TRBJ2-3, with 13 bases lining up with TRBD2. Trimming took 3 bases from V and 1 from J; bases not matched to a gene: 4. Germline assignment: CDR1 MDHEN and CDR2 SYDVKM. The CDR3 sequence is 17 residues long. The CDR3 here is CASSLGTSGRGTDTQYF. As DNA, the CDR3 is TGTGCCAGCAGTTTGGGAACTAGCGGGAGGGGCACAGATACGCAGTATTTT.

This chain connects TRBV9 to TRBJ2-6; TRBD2 agrees at 7 bases. The CDR3 spans 17 residues. Germline loops: CDR1 SGDLS, CDR2 YYNGEE. V shed 2 bases and J 0 bases; nucleotides not matched to a gene: 5. DNA of the CDR3: TGTGCCAGCAGCGTGCTAGCGGCAGTCTCTGGGGCCAACGTCCTGACTTTC. It specifies CASSVLAAVSGANVLTF.

The chain recombines TRBV11-3 with TRBJ2-7; possibly TRBD1 for D (6 bases). V lost 3 bases to trimming and J lost 0 bases, with 9 bases between them. Germline V gene data show CDR1 as SGHNT and CDR2 as YENEEA. The CDR3 extends over 14 amino acids. This CDR3 is CASSFEDSSYEQYF. The DNA of the CDR3 is TGTGCCAGCAGCTTTGAGGACAGCTCCTACGAGCAGTACTTC.

The rearrangement joins TRBV7-2 to TRBJ2-7; D call uncertain. CDR1 and CDR2 (germline): SGHTA, FQGNSA. The CDR3 is 14 amino acids. V shed 7 bases and J shed 0 bases, with 13 bases lying between them. Here the CDR3 reads CASTPARYSYEQYF. The CDR3 DNA reads as TGTGCCAGCACCCCCGCCCGCTACTCCTACGAGCAGTACTTC.

V and J are TRBV23-1 and TRBJ2-2, with 7 nucleotides matching TRBD1. TRBV23-1 is an open reading frame, and its role is uncertain. With V trimmed by 8 bases and J by 10 bases, 19 bases remained unmatched. The CDR3 has 16 residues. The CDR3 region has the DNA TGCGCCAGCCGCTGTGGGACAGAGTTCGGGGAATCGGAGCTGTTTTTT. It specifies CASRCGTEFGESELFF.

This clone was picked up one time. V usage is TRBV11-2 and J usage is TRBJ2-1, with 8 bases fitting TRBD2. The CDR3 contains 15 residues. Germline V gene sequence: CDR1 SGHAT, CDR2 FQNNGV. The trim removed 4 bases at V and 4 bases at J, leaving 6 bases unmatched. Here the CDR3 reads CASSYSGMSYNEQFF. The CDR3 DNA is TGTGCCAGCAGCTATAGCGGGATGAGTTACAATGAGCAGTTCTTC. Full variable domain (outside the CDR3, taken from reference TRBV11-2 and TRBJ2-1): EAGVAQSPRYKIIEKRQSVAFWCNPISGHATLYWYQQILGQGPKLLIQFQNNGVVDDSQLPKDRFSAERLKGVDSTLKIQPAKLEDSAVYLCASSYSGMSYNEQFFGPGTRLTVL.

This chain joins TRBV27 and TRBJ1-1, with TRBD1 identical over 7 bases. This CDR3 contains 15 residues. Per the germline V gene, CDR1 is MNHEY and CDR2 is SMNVEV (reference sequence). The trim removed 7 bases at V and 3 bases at J, leaving 11 bases unmatched. Here the CDR3 DNA reads TGTGCCAGCAACCCTGGACAGGAGGCGCACACTGAAGCTTTCTTT. Translating it yields CASNPGQEAHTEAFF.

The chain combines TRBV2 with TRBJ2-7, with 8 positions matching TRBD2. CDR3 length equals 15 residues. The V and J ends lost 3 bases and 6 bases, in that order; junction bases with no gene match: 10. Per the germline V gene, CDR1 is SNHLY and CDR2 is FYNNEI. In DNA form, the CDR3 reads TGTGCCAGCAGTGAGTGGACTAGCAATGAATTCGAGCAGTACTTC. This gives the protein CASSEWTSNEFEQYF.

The CDR3 DNA sequence: TGCAGCGTGCGCAGGGATTACTCCTACGAGCAGTACTTC. Encoded protein: CSVRRDYSYEQYF. This rearrangement joins TRBV29-1 to TRBJ2-7; TRBD1 might be the D (5 bases). CDR1 and CDR2 (germline): SQVTM, ANQGSEA. This CDR3 has 13 residues. Trimming cost V 6 bases and J 0 bases, with 12 bases left between them.

J is TRBJ2-7 and V is TRBV5-4, with TRBD1 matching 11 bases. The CDR3 has 14 amino acids. The ends lost 3 bases at V and 7 bases at J; junction bases unmatched: 6. The germline V gene encodes CDR1 SGHNT and CDR2 YYREEE (reference sequence). CDR3 sequence reads: CASSYGQGAGEQYF. CDR3 bases: TGTGCCAGCAGCTACGGACAGGGGGCGGGAGAGCAGTACTTC.